This T cell receptor beta chain was identified during a study of cytomegalovirus exposure and HLA in healthy donors. General study findings and limits: TRBV6-2, TRBV6-3 and some other V segments were unresolvable in 87-base-pair reads.

Both 60 Vbeta primers and 13 Jbeta primers went into the PCR. Original analysis: A later analysis counted approximately 80 million unique TCR beta chains, some 11 million shared. Measured with immunoSEQ multiplex PCR; TCRdb has only the in-frame clones, and not every one. That table gives V, J and clone size, and the DNA gave D and trimming. The table shows about 160,000 clones, with 70% to 90% occurring only once. The junction had 10 bases not matched to a gene; V was cut back by 4 bases and J by 4 bases. The CDR3 totals 16 residues. Germline assignment: CDR1 MNHEY and CDR2 SVGAGI. As concerns this clone: What it binds is not known.

The rearrangement links TRBV6-5 to TRBJ1-2, with 9 nucleotides matching TRBD1. Source material: PBMCs. The receptor was isolated from a man between 18 and 35 years old in good health and CMV-seropositive. The CDR3 DNA reads as TGTGCCAGCAGTTCCCATTCCCTGACAGGGGGCTATGGCTACACCTTC. It yields the protein CASSSHSLTGGYGYTF.